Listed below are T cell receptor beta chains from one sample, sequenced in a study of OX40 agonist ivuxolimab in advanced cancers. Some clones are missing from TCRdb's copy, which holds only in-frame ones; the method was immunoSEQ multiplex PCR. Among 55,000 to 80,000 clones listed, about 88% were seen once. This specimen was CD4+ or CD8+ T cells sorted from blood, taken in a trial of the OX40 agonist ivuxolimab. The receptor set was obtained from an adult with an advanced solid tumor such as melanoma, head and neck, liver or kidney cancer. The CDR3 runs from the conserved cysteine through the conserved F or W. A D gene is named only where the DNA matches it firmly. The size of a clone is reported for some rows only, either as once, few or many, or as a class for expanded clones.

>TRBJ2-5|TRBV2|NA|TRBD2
TGTGCCAGCAGGGGCGGGACTAGCGGAGAGACCCAGTACTTC
CASRGGTSGETQYF
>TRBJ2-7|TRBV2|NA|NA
TGTGCCAGCAGTGGATTATCAACCGAGCAGTACTTC
CASSGLSTEQYF
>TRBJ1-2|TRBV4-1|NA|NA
TGCGCCAGCAGCCAAGACTTCGTCAGCTACTATGGCTACACCTTC
CASSQDFVSYYGYTF
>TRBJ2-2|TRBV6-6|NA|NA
TGTGCCAGCAGTTACCCACCGACAGGGAACACCGGGGAGCTGTTTTTT
CASSYPPTGNTGELFF
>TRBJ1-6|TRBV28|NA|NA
TGTGCCAGCAGTCTCCGGGCCCTTAATTCACCCCTCCACTTT
CASSLRALNSPLHF
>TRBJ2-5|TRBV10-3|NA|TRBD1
TGTGCCATCAGTGAGGCAGGGGGCGAAGAGACCCAGTACTTC
CAISEAGGEETQYF
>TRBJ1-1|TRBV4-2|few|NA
TGTGCCAGCAGCCTCGAACGCGGCCGCGCTGAAGCTTTCTTT
CASSLERGRAEAFF
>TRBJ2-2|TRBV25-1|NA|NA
TGTGCCAGCAGTGCCAGGGGATTGGATCCCGGGGAGCTGTTTTTT
CASSARGLDPGELFF
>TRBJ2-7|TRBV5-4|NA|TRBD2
TGTGCCAGCAGCTTGGGACTAGCGGGGCGCTCCTACGAGCAGTACTTC
CASSLGLAGRSYEQYF
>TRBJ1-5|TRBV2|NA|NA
TGTGCCAGCAGACGGGACACTCTTGAGCAGCCCCAGCATTTT
CASRRDTLEQPQHF
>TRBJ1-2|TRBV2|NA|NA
TGTGCCAGCAGGGCCACTACTAACTATGGCTACACCTTC
CASRATTNYGYTF
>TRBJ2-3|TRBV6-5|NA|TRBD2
TGTGCCAGCAGACGACTAGCGGGGATGGATACGCAGTATTTT
CASRRLAGMDTQYF
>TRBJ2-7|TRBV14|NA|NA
TGTGCCAGCAGCCAAAACCGCTGGGGGACAACGGCCTACGAGCAGTACTTC
CASSQNRWGTTAYEQYF
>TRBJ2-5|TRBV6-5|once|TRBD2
TGTGCCAGCAGTTACTCGGCTAGCGGGAGGGGGACCCAGTACTTC
CASSYSASGRGTQYF
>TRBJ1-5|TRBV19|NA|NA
TGTGCCAGTAGGAAACATAGCAATCAGCCCCAGCATTTT
CASRKHSNQPQHF
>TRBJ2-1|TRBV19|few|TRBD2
TGTGCCAGTCGGAGCGGGAGTCGGAATGAGCAGTTCTTC
CASRSGSRNEQFF
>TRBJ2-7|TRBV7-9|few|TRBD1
TGTGCCAGCAGCTTAGATACAGGGGTCGAACAGTACTTC
CASSLDTGVEQYF
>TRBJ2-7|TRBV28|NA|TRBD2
TGTGCCAGCAGTTCGGGGACTAGGGGATCCTACGAGCAGTACTTC
CASSSGTRGSYEQYF
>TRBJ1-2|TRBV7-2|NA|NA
TGTGCCAGCAGCTTAGGGACAGCTAACTATGGCTACACCTTC
CASSLGTANYGYTF
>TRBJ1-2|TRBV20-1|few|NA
TGCAGTGTCATCCGATCCTATGGCTACACCTTC
CSVIRSYGYTF
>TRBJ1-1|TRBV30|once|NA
TGTGCCTGGCATCTCCTGGAATCGTTAATGAACACTGAAGCTTTCTTT
CAWHLLESLMNTEAFF
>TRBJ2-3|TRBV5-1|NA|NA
TGCGCCAGCAGCTTGAACACAGATACGCAGTATTTT
CASSLNTDTQYF
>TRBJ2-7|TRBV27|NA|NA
TGTGCCAGCAGTTTAGTCCCCGATGGGGTCTACGAGCAGTACTTC
CASSLVPDGVYEQYF
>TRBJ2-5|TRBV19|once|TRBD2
TGTGCCAGTACAGCTAGCGGGACGTTACGGGAGACCCAGTACTTC
CASTASGTLRETQYF
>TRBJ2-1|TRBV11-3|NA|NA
TGTGCCAGCAGCTTAGCGGGAGTTAAGTTCTTC
CASSLAGVKFF
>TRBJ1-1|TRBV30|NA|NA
TGTGCCCAATCTTCGTGGGTTTTTGGGGGTGAAGCTTTCTTT
CAQSSWVFGGEAFF
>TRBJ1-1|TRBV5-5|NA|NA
TGTGCCAGCAGCTTAGGGGCAAGGGGACCTGAAGCTTTCTTT
CASSLGARGPEAFF
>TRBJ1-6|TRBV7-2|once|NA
TGTGCCAGCAGCCAGACAGGCACCAATTCACCCCTCCACTTT
CASSQTGTNSPLHF
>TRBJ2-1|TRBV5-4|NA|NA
TGTGCCAGCAGCTTCGTAAACATACAGGACAATGAGCAGTTCTTC
CASSFVNIQDNEQFF
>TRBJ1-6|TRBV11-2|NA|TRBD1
TGTGCCAGCAGCGCGGGACAGGGTAGTTCACCCCTCCACTTT
CASSAGQGSSPLHF
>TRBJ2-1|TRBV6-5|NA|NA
TGTGCCAGCAGCCCACCCCCTGGGGGAGGCCGGCAGTTCTTC
CASSPPPGGGRQFF
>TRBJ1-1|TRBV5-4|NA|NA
TGTGCCAGCAGCTTGGATGGCAGCACGAACACTGAAGCTTTCTTT
CASSLDGSTNTEAFF
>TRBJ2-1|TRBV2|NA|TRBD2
TGTGCCAGCAGCTACAGCGGGAGTGGAGAGTTCTTC
CASSYSGSGEFF
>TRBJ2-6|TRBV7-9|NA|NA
TGTGCCAGCAGCCGACCCCAGGGTTCTGGGGCCAACGTCCTGACTTTC
CASSRPQGSGANVLTF
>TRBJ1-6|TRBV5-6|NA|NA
TGTGCCAGCAGCTTGGGTCAGAACTTATACGATTCACCCCTCCACTTT
CASSLGQNLYDSPLHF
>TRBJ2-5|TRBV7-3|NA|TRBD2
TGTGCCAGCAGCCCGTCGGGGGGCCAAGAGACCCAGTACTTC
CASSPSGGQETQYF
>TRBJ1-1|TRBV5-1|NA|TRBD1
TGCGCCAGCAGCGCTACGACAGGGGGCACTGAAGCTTTCTTT
CASSATTGGTEAFF
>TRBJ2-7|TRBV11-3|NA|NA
TGTGCCAGCAGCCGGCGGGACAACACCTACGAGCAGTACTTC
CASSRRDNTYEQYF
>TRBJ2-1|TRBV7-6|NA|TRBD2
TGTGCCAGCAGCAGCGGGGGGGCTTACAATGAGCAGTTCTTC
CASSSGGAYNEQFF
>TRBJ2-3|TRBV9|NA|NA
TGTGCCAGCAGCAGTCCACCCGGGGGAACTAGCACAGATACGCAGTATTTT
CASSSPPGGTSTDTQYF
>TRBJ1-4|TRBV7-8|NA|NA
TGTGCCAGCAGCTTAGGGGGTAGCGGAAAACTGTTTTTT
CASSLGGSGKLFF
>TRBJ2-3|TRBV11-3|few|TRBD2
TGTGCCAGCAGCTTAGGATTGCTAGCGGGGCACACAGATACGCAGTATTTT
CASSLGLLAGHTDTQYF
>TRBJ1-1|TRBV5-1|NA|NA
TGCGCCAGCAGCTTGGCTGGTACCACTGAAGCTTTCTTT
CASSLAGTTEAFF
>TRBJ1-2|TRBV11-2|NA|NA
TGTGCCAGCAGCCTACAGGGTGTTAACTATGGCTACACCTTC
CASSLQGVNYGYTF